This T cell receptor (beta chain) was documented in a study of cytomegalovirus exposure and HLA in healthy donors. The study, taken as a whole, reports: Near-uniform donor sequencing depth was presumed by presence/absence analyses.

As regards this clone: Its specificity is not known. Different DNA sequences within this sample yield the same CDR3.

Researchers ran the PCR with 60 Vbeta and 13 Jbeta primers. Profiled with immunoSEQ multiplex PCR; TCRdb holds only in-frame clones, not every one. The table has 95,000 to 100,000 clones, about 77% seen once. The CDR3 sequence is 16 residues long. V dropped 0 bases and J dropped 3 bases, with 10 bases sitting between them. Per the germline V gene, CDR1 is SGHNT and CDR2 is YYREEE (reference sequence). The receptor's source is a man aged 40-49 years in good health and CMV-seronegative. What was sequenced was PBMCs. The V gene is TRBV5-4, the J gene TRBJ1-6, with D perhaps TRBD1 (5 bases). The CDR3 protein is CASSLVQAVYNSPLHF. The CDR3 nucleotides are TGTGCCAGCAGCTTGGTACAGGCCGTCTATAATTCACCCCTCCACTTT.